Shown below are 14 T cell receptor beta chains from a single sample sequenced in a study of follicular helper T cells after annual influenza vaccination. Libraries were prepared by immunoSEQ multiplex PCR; TCRdb keeps only in-frame clonotypes and omits some of them. Of approximately 9,800 clones listed, approximately 82% are singletons. Time point here: 2015-2016 season, 7 days after influenza vaccination. The specimen was CXCR5- memory CD4+ T cells sorted from blood, collected 7 days after influenza vaccination. The receptors were sampled from an adult who received the influenza vaccine.

The rearrangement uses TRBV5-6 and TRBJ2-1; 12 nucleotides line up with TRBD1. After removal of 4 bases from V and 7 bases from J, the junction contained 9 bases not matched to a gene. The length of the CDR3 is 16 residues. Germline V CDR1 and CDR2: SGHDT, YYEEEE. CDR3: CASSAAGTGGRNEQFF. CDR3 nucleotides: TGTGCCAGCAGCGCTGCCGGGACAGGGGGCAGGAATGAGCAGTTCTTC.

The genes are TRBV10-1 and TRBJ1-2; 8 nucleotides line up with TRBD1. This CDR3 region has 17 residues. Germline V CDR1 and CDR2: WNHNN, SYGVQD (reference sequence). J gave up 4 bases and V 2 bases, and 12 bases lay outside the gene matches. In DNA, the CDR3 is TGCGCCAGCAGTGAGCCTGACGGACAGGGAGGGGCCTATGGCTACACCTTC. Amino acids: CASSEPDGQGGAYGYTF.

The chain joins TRBV9 to TRBJ2-2; maybe TRBD1 (6 bases). There are 13 residues in the CDR3. Germline V lookup: CDR1 SGDLS, CDR2 YYNGEE. V was trimmed by 3 bases and J by 6 bases, leaving 9 bases between them. The CDR3 region has the DNA TGTGCCAGCAGCGACAGGGTAGCCGGGGAGCTGTTTTTT. Protein product: CASSDRVAGELFF.

The CDR3 coding sequence is TGCAGTGCTCTTTCAGGAGATACGCAGTATTTT. It specifies CSALSGDTQYF. This chain connects TRBV20-1 to TRBJ2-3; D remains ambiguous. The CDR3 covers 11 residues. The V and J ends lost 5 bases and 5 bases respectively, with 8 bases between them. Germline values: CDR1 DFQATT, CDR2 SNEGSKA (reference sequence).

This clone was observed a single time. This sequence joins TRBV14 and TRBJ2-3; possible D gene TRBD2, 6 bases. Germline V gene data show CDR1 as SGHDN and CDR2 as FVKESK. The V end was cut by 0 bases, the J end by 0 bases, with 13 bases between. The CDR3 totals 17 residues. CDR3 nucleotides: TGTGCCAGCAGCCAAGATCGGGGACTGAAAAGCACAGATACGCAGTATTTT. Translation: CASSQDRGLKSTDTQYF.

The chain employs TRBV5-1 and TRBJ2-3; either TRBD1 or TRBD2 may supply D (6 bases each). Trimming took 1 base from V and 2 from J, leaving 11 bases between them. The germline V gene encodes CDR1 SGHRS and CDR2 YFSETQ. This CDR3 is built from 15 residues. CDR3 in amino acids: CASSLTGATTDTQYF. CDR3 nucleotides: TGCGCCAGCAGCTTGACGGGGGCCACCACAGATACGCAGTATTTT.

V usage is TRBV7-2 and J usage is TRBJ2-1; tentatively, D is TRBD1 (7 bases). This CDR3 has 16 residues. Germline values: CDR1 SGHTA, CDR2 FQGNSA. Trimming shortened V by 3 bases and J by 5 bases, and 17 bases separated the two germline ends. CDR3 DNA sequence: TGTGCCAGCAGCTTGGAGGGATGGGACAGACACAATGAGCAGTTCTTC. It yields the protein CASSLEGWDRHNEQFF.

This chain links TRBV28 with TRBJ1-3; maybe TRBD1 (6 bases). Trimming removed 2 bases at V and 8 bases at J, with 13 bases between. The CDR3 spans 14 residues. Germline-derived CDR1 and CDR2 are MDHEN and SYDVKM. The CDR3 DNA follows: TGTGCCAGCAGTTTAGGGGGGCGGGGTCACACCATATATTTT. The encoded protein is CASSLGGRGHTIYF.

The J gene is TRBJ2-7, the V gene TRBV9, with 10 nucleotides matching TRBD1. J was trimmed by 7 bases and V by 0 bases; bases with no gene match: 4. The CDR3 spans 14 residues. Germline V gene lookup returns CDR1 SGDLS and CDR2 YYNGEE. CDR3 nucleotides: TGTGCCAGCAGCGTAGCGGGACAGGGGTCGGAGCAGTACTTC. Translation: CASSVAGQGSEQYF.

The V call is TRBV11-1, the J call TRBJ2-4; a weak D match, TRBD2 (6 bases). Germline-derived CDR1 and CDR2 are SGHAT and FQDESV (reference sequence). Trimming cost V 2 bases and J 10 bases, with 12 bases left between them. This CDR3 has 13 amino acids. The CDR3 region is CASSLPAAGIQYF. The CDR3 nucleotides read TGTGCCAGCAGCTTACCCGCGGCGGGAATTCAGTACTTC.

This clone turned up a few times. The chain is built from TRBV7-9 and TRBJ2-6, with D maybe TRBD2 (6 bases). This CDR3 has 16 amino acids. Trimming pared 2 bases from V and 3 bases from J, leaving 11 bases between. CDR1 is SEHNR, CDR2 FQNEAQ, per germline (reference sequence). The CDR3: CASSLQRAIGANVLTF. CDR3 DNA sequence: TGTGCCAGCAGCTTACAGCGGGCCATTGGGGCCAACGTCCTGACTTTC.

The gene calls are TRBV5-1 and TRBJ2-5; possibly TRBD2 for D (6 bases). Trimming removed 4 bases at V and 5 bases at J, with 12 bases between. The germline V gene encodes CDR1 SGHRS and CDR2 YFSETQ. This CDR3 contains 13 residues. CDR3 nucleotides: TGCGCCAGCAGCCGTGGGGGGAAGGAGACCCAGTACTTC. Its protein product is CASSRGGKETQYF.

This clone was counted between two and nine times. The chain combines TRBV7-9 with TRBJ2-7; 8 bases align to TRBD2. The CDR3 totals 17 residues. Germline CDR1 SEHNR, CDR2 FQNEAQ (reference sequence). After removal of 1 base from V and 0 bases from J, the junction contained 8 bases not matched to a gene. The CDR3 nucleotides are TGTGCCAGCAGCTTAGGCCTCGGGCGGGGGGACTCCTACGAGCAGTACTTC. It yields the protein CASSLGLGRGDSYEQYF.

CDR3 protein: CASSFGLKGWNTGELFF. The CDR3 DNA sequence: TGTGCCAGCAGTTTTGGACTCAAGGGCTGGAACACCGGGGAGCTGTTTTTT. This chain connects TRBV28 to TRBJ2-2; D perhaps matches TRBD2 (5 bases). Trimming removed 3 bases from V and 1 base from J, with 15 bases in between. CDR3 length: 17 residues. Germline values: CDR1 MDHEN, CDR2 SYDVKM. Full variable domain (missing parts from reference TRBV28 and TRBJ2-2): DVKVTQSSRYLVKRTGEKVFLECVQDMDHENMFWYRQDPGLGLRLIYFSYDVKMKEKGDIPEGYSVSREKKERFSLILESASTNQTSMYLCASSFGLKGWNTGELFFGEGSRLTVL.